This T cell receptor beta chain was identified during a study of human T cells and chemical hapten exposure. This clonotype was seen a handful of times. Individual cDNA molecules received unique molecular identifiers in the library. Via MiXCR, TCRdb re-called the RACE reads, giving one row per CDR3 protein. The table lists 95,000 to 150,000 distinct CDR3 sequences, approximately 10% of them singletons. Germline CDR1 and CDR2: DFQATT and SNEGSKA (reference sequence). Losses at the gene ends were 4 bases for V and 4 bases for J; bases not matched to a gene: 8. The CDR3 is made up of 16 amino acids. Time point specified: patch test 3, about 24 weeks after DPC sensitization. Treatment indicated: therapeutic diphenylcyclopropenone sensitization with weekly scalp DPC.

This sample comprised whole blood, obtained in connection with sensitization to the hapten diphenylcyclopropenone (DPC). This clonotype was obtained from a woman between 50 and 59 years old with alopecia areata. Some clones in this sample may be carry-over from other donors' samples. J is TRBJ2-1 and V is TRBV20-1; 12 nucleotides agree with TRBD2. The CDR3 sequence: CSATSPSGRGYNEQFF. DNA for the CDR3: TGCAGTGCTACTTCGCCTAGCGGGAGGGGTTACAATGAGCAGTTCTTC.